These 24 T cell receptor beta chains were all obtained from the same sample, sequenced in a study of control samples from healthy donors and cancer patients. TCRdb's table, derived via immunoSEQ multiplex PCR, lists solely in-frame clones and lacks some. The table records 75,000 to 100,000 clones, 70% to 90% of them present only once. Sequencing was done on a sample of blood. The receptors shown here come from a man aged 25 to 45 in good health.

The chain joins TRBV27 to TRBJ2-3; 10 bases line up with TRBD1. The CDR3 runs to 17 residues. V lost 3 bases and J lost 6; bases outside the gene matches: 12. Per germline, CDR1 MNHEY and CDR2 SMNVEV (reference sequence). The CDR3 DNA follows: TGTGCCAGCAGTTTCTTATCAGCCGGGACAGGGGTTGATACGCAGTATTTT. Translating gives CASSFLSAGTGVDTQYF.

CDR3 loop: CASRPGLAGEEQYF. The CDR3 nucleotides are TGTGCCAGCCGGCCGGGACTAGCGGGAGAAGAGCAGTACTTC. This chain links TRBV13 with TRBJ2-7; 14 nucleotides align to TRBD2. Germline CDR1 PRHDT, CDR2 FYEKMQ (reference sequence). This CDR3 has 14 residues. V lost 8 bases to trimming and J lost 7 bases; unmatched junction nucleotides: 7.

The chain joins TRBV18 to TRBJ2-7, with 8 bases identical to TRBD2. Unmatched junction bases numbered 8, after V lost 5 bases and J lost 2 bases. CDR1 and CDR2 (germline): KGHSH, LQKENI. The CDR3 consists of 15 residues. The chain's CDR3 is CASSSPGLGAYEQYF. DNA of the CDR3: TGTGCCAGCTCATCGCCGGGACTAGGCGCCTACGAGCAGTACTTC. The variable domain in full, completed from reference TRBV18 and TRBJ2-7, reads NAGVMQNPRHLVRRRGQEARLRCSPMKGHSHVYWYRQLPEEGLKFMVYLQKENIIDESGMPKERFSAEFPKEGPSILRIQQVVRGDSAAYFCASSSPGLGAYEQYFGPGTRLTVT.

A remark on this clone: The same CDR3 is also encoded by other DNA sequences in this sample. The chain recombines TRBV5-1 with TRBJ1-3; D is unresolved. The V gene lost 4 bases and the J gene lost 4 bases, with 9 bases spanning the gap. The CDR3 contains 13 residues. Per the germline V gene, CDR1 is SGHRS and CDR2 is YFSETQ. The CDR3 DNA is TGCGCCAGCAGCCTCGGGCCAGGAAACACCATATATTTT. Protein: CASSLGPGNTIYF. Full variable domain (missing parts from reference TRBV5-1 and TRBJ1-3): KAGVTQTPRYLIKTRGQQVTLSCSPISGHRSVSWYQQTPGQGLQFLFEYFSETQRNKGNFPGRFSGRQFSNSRSEMNVSTLELGDSALYLCASSLGPGNTIYFGEGSWLTVV.

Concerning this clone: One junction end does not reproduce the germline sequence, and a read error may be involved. The CDR3 region is CVSSGGNYGYTF. CDR3 in DNA: TGTGTCAGCAGTGGGGGGAACTATGGCTACACCTTC. V usage is TRBV2 and J usage is TRBJ1-2; tentative D call: TRBD1 (5 bases). This CDR3 has 12 amino acids. The germline CDR1 and CDR2 sequences are SNHLY and FYNNEI.

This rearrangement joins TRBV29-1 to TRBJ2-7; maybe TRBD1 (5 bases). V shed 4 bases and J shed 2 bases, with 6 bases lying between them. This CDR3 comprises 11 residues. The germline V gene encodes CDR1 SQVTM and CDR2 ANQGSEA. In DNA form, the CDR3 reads TGCAGCGTTGCAGGGACCTACGAGCAGTACTTC. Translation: CSVAGTYEQYF.

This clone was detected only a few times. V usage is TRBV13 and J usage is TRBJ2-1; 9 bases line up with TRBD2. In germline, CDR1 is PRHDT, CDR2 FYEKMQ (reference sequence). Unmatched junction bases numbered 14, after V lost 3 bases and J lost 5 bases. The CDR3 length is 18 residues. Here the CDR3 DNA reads TGTGCCAGCAGCTTTTGGTCGTCGCTAGCGGGACTAAACAATGAGCAGTTCTTC. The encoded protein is CASSFWSSLAGLNNEQFF.

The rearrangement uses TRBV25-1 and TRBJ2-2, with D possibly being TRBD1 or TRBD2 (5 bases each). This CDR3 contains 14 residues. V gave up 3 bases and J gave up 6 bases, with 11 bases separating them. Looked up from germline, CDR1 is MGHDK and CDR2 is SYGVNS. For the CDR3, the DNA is TGTGCCAGCAGTGAGGTGGGGGTGGCCGGGGAGCTGTTTTTT. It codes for CASSEVGVAGELFF.

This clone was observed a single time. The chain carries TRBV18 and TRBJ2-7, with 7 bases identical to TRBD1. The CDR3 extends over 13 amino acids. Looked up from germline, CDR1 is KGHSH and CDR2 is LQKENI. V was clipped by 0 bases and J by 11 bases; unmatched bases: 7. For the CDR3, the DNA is TGTGCCAGCTCACCACCGGACAGGTTCTCTAAGTACTTC. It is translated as CASSPPDRFSKYF.

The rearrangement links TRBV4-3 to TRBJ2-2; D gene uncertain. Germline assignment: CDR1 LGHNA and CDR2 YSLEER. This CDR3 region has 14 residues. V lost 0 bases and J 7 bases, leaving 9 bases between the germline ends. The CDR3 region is CASSQDRAFGELFF. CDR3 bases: TGCGCCAGCAGCCAAGATCGGGCTTTCGGGGAGCTGTTTTTT.

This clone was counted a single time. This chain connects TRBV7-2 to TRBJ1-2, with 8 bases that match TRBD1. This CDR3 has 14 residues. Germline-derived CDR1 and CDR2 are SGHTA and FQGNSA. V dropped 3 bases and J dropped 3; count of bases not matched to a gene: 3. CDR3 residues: CASSFKTGDYGYTF. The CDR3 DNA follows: TGTGCCAGCAGCTTTAAGACAGGGGACTATGGCTACACCTTC.

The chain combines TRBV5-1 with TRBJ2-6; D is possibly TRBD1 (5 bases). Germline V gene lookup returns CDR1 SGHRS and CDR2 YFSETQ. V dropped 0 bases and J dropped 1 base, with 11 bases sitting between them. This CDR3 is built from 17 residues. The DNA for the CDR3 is TGCGCCAGCAGCTTGGGACAGACCCTATCTGGGGCCAACGTCCTGACTTTC. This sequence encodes CASSLGQTLSGANVLTF.

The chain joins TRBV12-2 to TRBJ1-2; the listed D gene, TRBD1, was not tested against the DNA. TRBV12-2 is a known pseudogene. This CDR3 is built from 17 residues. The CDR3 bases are TGTGCAAGTCGCTTAGGGACAGCTCTACTACTTAACTATGGCTACACCTTC. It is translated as CASRLGTALLLNYGYTF.

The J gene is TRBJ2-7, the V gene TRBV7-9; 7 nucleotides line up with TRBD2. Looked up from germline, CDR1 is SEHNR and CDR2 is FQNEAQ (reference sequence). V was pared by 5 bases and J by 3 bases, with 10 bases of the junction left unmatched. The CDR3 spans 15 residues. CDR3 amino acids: CASSPRGRAIYEQYF. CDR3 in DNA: TGTGCCAGCAGCCCACGGGGGAGGGCGATCTACGAGCAGTACTTC.

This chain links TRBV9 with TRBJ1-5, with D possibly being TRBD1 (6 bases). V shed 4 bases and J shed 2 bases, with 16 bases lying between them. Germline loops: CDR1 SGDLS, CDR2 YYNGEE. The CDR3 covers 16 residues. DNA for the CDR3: TGTGCCAGCAGCAAAGAGGGGGGCGAGGGCAATCAGCCCCAGCATTTT. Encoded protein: CASSKEGGEGNQPQHF.

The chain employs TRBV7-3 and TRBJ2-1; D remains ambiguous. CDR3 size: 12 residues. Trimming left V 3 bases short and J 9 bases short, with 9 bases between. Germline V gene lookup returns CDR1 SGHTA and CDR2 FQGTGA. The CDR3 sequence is CASSFTIGEQFF. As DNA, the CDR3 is TGTGCCAGCAGCTTCACAATAGGTGAGCAGTTCTTC. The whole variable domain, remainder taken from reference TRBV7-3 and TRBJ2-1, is GAGVSQTPSNKVTEKGKYVELRCDPISGHTALYWYRQSLGQGPEFLIYFQGTGAADDSGLPNDRFFAVRPEGSVSTLKIQRTERGDSAVYLCASSFTIGEQFFGPGTRLTVL.

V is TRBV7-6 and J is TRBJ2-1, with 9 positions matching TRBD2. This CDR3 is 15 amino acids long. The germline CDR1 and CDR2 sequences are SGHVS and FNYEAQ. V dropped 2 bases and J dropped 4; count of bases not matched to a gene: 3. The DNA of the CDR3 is TGTGCCAGCAGCTTAACTACTAGCGGGTACAATGAGCAGTTCTTC. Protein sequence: CASSLTTSGYNEQFF.

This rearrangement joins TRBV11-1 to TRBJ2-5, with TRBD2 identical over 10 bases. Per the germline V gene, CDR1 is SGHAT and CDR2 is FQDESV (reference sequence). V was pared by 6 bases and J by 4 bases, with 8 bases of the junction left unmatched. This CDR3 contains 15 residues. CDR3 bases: TGTGCCAGCAGGTCAAGCGGGAGGGCTTCAGAGACCCAGTACTTC. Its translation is CASRSSGRASETQYF.

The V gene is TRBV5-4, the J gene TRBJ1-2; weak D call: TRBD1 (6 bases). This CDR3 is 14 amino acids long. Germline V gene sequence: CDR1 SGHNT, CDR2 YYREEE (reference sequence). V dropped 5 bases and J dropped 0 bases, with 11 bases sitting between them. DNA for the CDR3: TGTGCCAGCAGTTACAGGGAAGCTAACTATGGCTACACCTTC. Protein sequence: CASSYREANYGYTF.

The CDR3 coding sequence is TGTGCCAGCAGCGGAGTATCCTACGAGCAGTACTTC. Its protein is CASSGVSYEQYF. This chain connects TRBV6-2 or TRBV6-3 to TRBJ2-7, with D hard to call. The germline V and J ends were trimmed by 6 bases and 1 base, with 7 bases remaining between them. The CDR3 loop spans 12 amino acids. Germline V gene lookup returns CDR1 MNHEY and CDR2 SVGEGT.

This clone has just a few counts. CDR3 residues: CASRGLAGGNEQFF. DNA of the CDR3: TGTGCCAGCAGGGGACTAGCGGGAGGTAATGAGCAGTTCTTC. The chain combines TRBV5-8 with TRBJ2-1, with 15 bases aligning to TRBD2. The CDR3 is 14 amino acids. CDR1 is SGHTS, CDR2 YDEGEE, per germline. After removal of 5 bases from V and 7 bases from J, the junction contained 1 base not matched to a gene.

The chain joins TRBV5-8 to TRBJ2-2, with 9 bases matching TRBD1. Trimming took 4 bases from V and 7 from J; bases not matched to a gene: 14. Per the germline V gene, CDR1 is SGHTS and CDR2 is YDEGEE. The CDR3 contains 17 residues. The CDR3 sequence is CASSASLTGGIIGELFF. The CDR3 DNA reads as TGTGCCAGCAGCGCCAGCCTAACAGGGGGCATTATCGGGGAGCTGTTTTTT.

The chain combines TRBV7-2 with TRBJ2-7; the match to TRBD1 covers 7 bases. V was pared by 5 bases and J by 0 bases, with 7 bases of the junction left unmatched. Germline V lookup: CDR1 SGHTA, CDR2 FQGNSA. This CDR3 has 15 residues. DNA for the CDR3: TGTGCCAGCAGCCCCGGTGGGACAGTCTCCTACGAGCAGTACTTC. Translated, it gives CASSPGGTVSYEQYF. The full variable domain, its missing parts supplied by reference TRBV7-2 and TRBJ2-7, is GAGVSQSPSNKVTEKGKDVELRCDPISGHTALYWYRQSLGQGLEFLIYFQGNSAPDKSGLPSDRFSAERTGGSVSTLTIQRTQQEDSAVYLCASSPGGTVSYEQYFGPGTRLTVT.

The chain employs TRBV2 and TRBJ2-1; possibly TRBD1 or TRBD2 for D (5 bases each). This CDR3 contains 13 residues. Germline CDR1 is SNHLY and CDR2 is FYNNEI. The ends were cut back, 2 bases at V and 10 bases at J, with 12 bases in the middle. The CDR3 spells CASSEFVGVEQFF. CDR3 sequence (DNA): TGTGCCAGCAGTGAATTTGTGGGGGTAGAGCAGTTCTTC.